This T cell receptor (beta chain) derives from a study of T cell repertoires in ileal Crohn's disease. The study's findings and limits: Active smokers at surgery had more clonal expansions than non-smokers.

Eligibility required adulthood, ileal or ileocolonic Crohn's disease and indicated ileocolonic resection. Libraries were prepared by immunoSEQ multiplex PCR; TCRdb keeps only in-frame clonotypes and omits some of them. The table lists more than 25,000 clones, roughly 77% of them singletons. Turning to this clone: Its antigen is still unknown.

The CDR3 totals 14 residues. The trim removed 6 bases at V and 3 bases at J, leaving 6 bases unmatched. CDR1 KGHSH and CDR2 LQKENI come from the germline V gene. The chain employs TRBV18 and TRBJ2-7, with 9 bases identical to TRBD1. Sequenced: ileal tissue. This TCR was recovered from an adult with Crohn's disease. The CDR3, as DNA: TGTGCCAGCTCCGGGACAGGGACAGGCTACGAGCAGTACTTC. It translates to CASSGTGTGYEQYF.